This T cell receptor beta chain comes out of a study of cytomegalovirus exposure and HLA in healthy donors. Overall study findings and caveats: A later analysis by the authors found several of the most significant clusters apparently linked to common viral pathogens. Indistinguishable V segments such as TRBV6-2 and TRBV6-3 were excluded. In vitro assays verified that a few CMV-associated chains recognized CMV antigens specifically. Per a later analysis, about 18,000 TCR beta sequences showed association with HLA alleles at 0.05 false discovery rate.

Trimming removed 4 bases from V and 5 bases from J; junction bases left unmatched: 14. CDR1 SQVTM and CDR2 ANQGSEA come from the germline V gene. This CDR3 region has 16 residues. This PCR relied on a set of 60 Vbeta primers and 13 Jbeta primers. The protocol was immunoSEQ multiplex PCR, while the TCRdb copy is restricted to in-frame clones and leaves out a portion. The sample contains roughly 150,000 clones, 73% of which appear only once. Turning to this clone: Antigen specificity is unknown.

Sequences were obtained from PBMCs. The origin of this receptor is a woman between 18 and 29 years old in good health and CMV-seropositive. The chain has TRBV29-1 and TRBJ1-1, with 9 bases lining up with TRBD1. In DNA form, the CDR3 reads TGCAGCGTTGTAGGGTGGGGACAGGGAAGAGGGACTGAAGCTTTCTTT. Its translation is CSVVGWGQGRGTEAFF.